Sequencing of this T cell receptor (beta chain) was carried out in a study of post-analysis software for immune sequencing data (dated by TCRdb to between 2015 and 2017). Describing the broader study: Disease courses on record covered relapsing-remitting, secondary progressive and progressive-relapsing multiple sclerosis, though some patients had no subtype annotation. A subset of samples was prepared in parallel using single-end sample barcoding, then pooled and co-amplified after Illumina adapter ligation. The patient repertoires were set against under 12 previously published healthy control repertoires from donors whose ages ranged from roughly 6 to 27 years.

The CDR3 runs 18 amino acids, cysteine and phenylalanine included. The entry retains the CDR3 DNA only, 54 bases that are in frame from base 1. Trimming accounts for 1 base at V and 4 bases at J, while the number of junction bases matched to no gene is 13. CDR1 and CDR2 are drawn from the germline V gene: MDHEN, SYDVKM. With regard to this clonotype: Its antigen is not yet known. No per-base quality is available; no much larger clone lies one base away.

The library was produced with PCR. Sequencer: Illumina HiSeq 2500. To reduce PCR and sequencing biases, unique molecular identifiers were incorporated into the TCR beta cDNA libraries. Every 1 to 10 million input T cells yielded roughly 0.5 million cDNA molecules, meaning each molecule approximated one T cell. The patient libraries were prepared and sequenced with the same protocol used for the earlier healthy control dataset. Within a given batch, samples were prepared together, multiplexed and sequenced on the same HiSeq lane. The original pipeline was this. MIGEC handled the raw barcoded reads, throwing out single-read molecular identifier groups before consensus assembly and CDR3 extraction. VDJtools was used for post-analysis of the clonotype tables, with diversity normalized by down-sampling every dataset to the smallest sample size. To correct batch-related cross-sample contamination, repertoire overlap clustering matched CDR3 amino acid sequences but not nucleotide sequences. Starting from the raw public reads, TCRdb applied fastp trimming at Q25, assembled clones with MiXCR and retained in-frame beta chains. When rows share a CDR3 protein, they turn into one entry using the most common DNA and genes. What appears here as the V and J calls and clone size reflects TCRdb's work, not the paper's. Across this sample there are 450,000 or so distinct CDR3 sequences, with over 35% seen only once. The ten biggest clones cover 9% to 14% of the sample.

The research as a whole found: When samples were clustered directly using the F measure, samples prepared in the same batch co-clustered strongly, which prompted a batch-effect correction. The control group was slightly older than the multiple sclerosis patient group. Significantly lower normalized Chao1 diversity was found in multiple sclerosis patients than in controls, suggesting substantial peripheral T-cell clonal expansion. Patients showed significantly higher frequencies than controls for roughly 5 TRBV segments, among them TRBV5-6, TRBV5-1 and TRBV20-1.

To demonstrate the VDJtools post-analysis software, TCR beta repertoires were profiled from the peripheral blood of about 13 young patients with multiple sclerosis. Multiple sclerosis patients were children and adolescents aged 6 to 15 years. The source of this sequence is a girl between 10 and 17 years old with multiple sclerosis. Sequences were obtained from blood. The V gene is TRBV28 and the J gene is TRBJ2-3, with 8 junctional bases fitting TRBD2. This receptor carries the CDR3 CASSLSGFTREVPDTQYF. The nucleotide sequence is TGTGCCAGCAGTTTATCGGGTTTTACGCGGGAGGTGCCAGATACGCAGTATTTT.